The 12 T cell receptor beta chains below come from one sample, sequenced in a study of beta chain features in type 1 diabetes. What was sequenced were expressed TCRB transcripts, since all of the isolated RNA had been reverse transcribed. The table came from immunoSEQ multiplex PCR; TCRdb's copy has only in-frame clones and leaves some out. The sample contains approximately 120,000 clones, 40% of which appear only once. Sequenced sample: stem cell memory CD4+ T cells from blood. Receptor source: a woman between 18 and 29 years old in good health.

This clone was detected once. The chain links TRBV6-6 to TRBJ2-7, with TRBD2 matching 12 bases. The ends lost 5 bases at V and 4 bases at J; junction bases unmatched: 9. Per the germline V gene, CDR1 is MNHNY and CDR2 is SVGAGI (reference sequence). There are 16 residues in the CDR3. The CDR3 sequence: CASSQTGTSGSYEQYF. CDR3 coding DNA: TGTGCCAGCAGTCAAACAGGGACTAGCGGGTCTTACGAGCAGTACTTC.

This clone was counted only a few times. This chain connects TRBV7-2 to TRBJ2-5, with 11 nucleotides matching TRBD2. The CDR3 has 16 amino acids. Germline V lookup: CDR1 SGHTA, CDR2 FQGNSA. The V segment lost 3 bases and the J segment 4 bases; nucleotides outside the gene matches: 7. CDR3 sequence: CASSLARTSGLETQYF. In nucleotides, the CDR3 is TGTGCCAGCAGCTTGGCACGGACTAGCGGGTTAGAGACCCAGTACTTC.

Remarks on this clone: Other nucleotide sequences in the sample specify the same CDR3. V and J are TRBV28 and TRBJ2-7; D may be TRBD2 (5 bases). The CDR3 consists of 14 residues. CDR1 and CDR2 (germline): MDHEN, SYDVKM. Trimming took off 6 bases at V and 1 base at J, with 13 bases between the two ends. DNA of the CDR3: TGTGCCAGCAGGCCCCCGGGATTATCCTACGAGCAGTACTTC. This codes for CASRPPGLSYEQYF.

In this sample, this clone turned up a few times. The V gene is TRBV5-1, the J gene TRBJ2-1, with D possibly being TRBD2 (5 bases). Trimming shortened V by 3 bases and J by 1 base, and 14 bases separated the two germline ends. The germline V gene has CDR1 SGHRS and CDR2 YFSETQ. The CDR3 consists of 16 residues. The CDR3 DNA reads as TGCGCCAGCAGCTGGAGGACCTCCAGATCCTACAATGAGCAGTTCTTC. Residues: CASSWRTSRSYNEQFF.

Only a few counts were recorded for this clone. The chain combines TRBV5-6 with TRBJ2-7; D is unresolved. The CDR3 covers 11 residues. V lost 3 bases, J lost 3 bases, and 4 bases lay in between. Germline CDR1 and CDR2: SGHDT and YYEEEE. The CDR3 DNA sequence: TGTGCCAGCAGCTCCCTCTACGAGCAGTACTTC. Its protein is CASSSLYEQYF.

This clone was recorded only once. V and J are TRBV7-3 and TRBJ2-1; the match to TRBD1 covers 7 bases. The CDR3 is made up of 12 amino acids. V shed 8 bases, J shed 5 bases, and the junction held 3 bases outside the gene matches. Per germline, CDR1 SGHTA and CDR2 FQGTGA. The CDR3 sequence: CASGTANNEQFF. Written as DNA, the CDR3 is TGTGCCAGCGGGACAGCCAACAATGAGCAGTTCTTC.

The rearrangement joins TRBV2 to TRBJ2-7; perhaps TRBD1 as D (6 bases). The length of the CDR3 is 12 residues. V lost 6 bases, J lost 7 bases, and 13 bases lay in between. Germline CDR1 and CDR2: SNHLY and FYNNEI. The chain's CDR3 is CASRPTGWEQYF. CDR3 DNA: TGTGCCAGCAGGCCTACAGGGTGGGAGCAGTACTTC. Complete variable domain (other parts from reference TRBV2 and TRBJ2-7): EPEVTQTPSHQVTQMGQEVILRCVPISNHLYFYWYRQILGQKVEFLVSFYNNEISEKSEIFDDQFSVERPDGSNFTLKIRSTKLEDSAMYFCASRPTGWEQYFGPGTRLTVT.

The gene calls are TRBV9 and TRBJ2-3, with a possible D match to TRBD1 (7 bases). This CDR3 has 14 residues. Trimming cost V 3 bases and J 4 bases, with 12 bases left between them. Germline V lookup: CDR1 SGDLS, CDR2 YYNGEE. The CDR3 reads CASSARGDADTQYF. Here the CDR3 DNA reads TGTGCCAGCAGCGCCAGGGGGGACGCAGATACGCAGTATTTT.

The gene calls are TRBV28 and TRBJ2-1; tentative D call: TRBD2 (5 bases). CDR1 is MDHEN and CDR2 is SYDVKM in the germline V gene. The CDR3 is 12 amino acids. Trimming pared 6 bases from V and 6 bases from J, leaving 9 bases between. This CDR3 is CASSSTSNEQFF. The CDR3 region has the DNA TGTGCCAGCAGCTCAACTAGCAATGAGCAGTTCTTC.

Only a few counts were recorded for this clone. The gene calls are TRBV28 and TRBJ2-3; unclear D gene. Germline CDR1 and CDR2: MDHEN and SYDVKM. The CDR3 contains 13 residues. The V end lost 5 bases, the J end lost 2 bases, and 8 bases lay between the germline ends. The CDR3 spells CASSPPSTDTQYF. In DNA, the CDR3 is TGTGCCAGCAGTCCCCCCTCCACAGATACGCAGTATTTT.

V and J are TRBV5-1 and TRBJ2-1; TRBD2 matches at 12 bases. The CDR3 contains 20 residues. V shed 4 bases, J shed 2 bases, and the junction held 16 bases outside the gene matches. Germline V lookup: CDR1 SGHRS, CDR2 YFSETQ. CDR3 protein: CASSERPGLAGTRAYNEQFF. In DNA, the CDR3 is TGCGCCAGCAGCGAACGGCCGGGACTAGCGGGTACGAGGGCCTACAATGAGCAGTTCTTC.

The DNA for the CDR3 is TGTGCCAGCAGTTTGAAGACAGGCCGTGAGACCCAGTACTTC. Amino acid sequence: CASSLKTGRETQYF. The chain combines TRBV27 with TRBJ2-5, with a tentative D call TRBD1 (6 bases). The CDR3 loop spans 14 amino acids. CDR1 and CDR2 (germline): MNHEY, SMNVEV (reference sequence). Trimming shortened V by 3 bases and J by 5 bases, and 13 bases separated the two germline ends.